The 11 T cell receptor beta chains below come from one sample, sequenced in a study of blood T cell repertoires in COVID-19. Repertoires were generated with immunoSEQ multiplex PCR, while TCRdb's copy carries only in-frame clones and drops some. The repertoire holds hundreds of thousands of clones, with 88% as singletons. Sequenced sample: peripheral blood. The receptors were gathered from a man between 40 and 49 years old with acute or convalescent COVID-19.

This clone was recorded only once. The V call is TRBV19, the J call TRBJ2-5; the match to TRBD1 covers 7 bases. The V gene end was trimmed by 8 bases and the J gene end by 5 bases; junction bases not matched to a gene: 8. There are 13 residues in the CDR3. Per germline, CDR1 LNHDA and CDR2 SQIVND (reference sequence). This chain's CDR3 is CASLDRVGETQYF. The DNA of the CDR3 is TGTGCCAGTCTTGACAGGGTTGGGGAGACCCAGTACTTC.

The rearrangement uses TRBV4-1 and TRBJ1-1; a possible D gene is TRBD1 (5 bases). Germline assignment: CDR1 MGHRA and CDR2 YSYEKL. V dropped 6 bases and J dropped 1 base, with 18 bases sitting between them. This CDR3 comprises 16 residues. DNA for the CDR3: TGCGCCAGCAGTACAGTAGGGGAGGGATGGAACACTGAAGCTTTCTTT. As protein: CASSTVGEGWNTEAFF.

This clone was recorded only once. This sequence joins TRBV7-8 and TRBJ1-1, with D perhaps TRBD1 (5 bases). This CDR3 spans 15 amino acids. The V and J ends lost 4 bases and 5 bases respectively, with 17 bases between them. In germline, CDR1 is SGHVS, CDR2 FQNEAQ. CDR3 loop: CASSSLGQGTTEAFF. The CDR3 DNA follows: TGTGCCAGCAGCTCCCTCGGGCAGGGCACGACTGAAGCTTTCTTT.

This rearrangement joins TRBV19 to TRBJ2-7, with 8 bases identical to TRBD1. Germline CDR1 and CDR2: LNHDA and SQIVND (reference sequence). The CDR3 is 15 residues long. The ends lost 3 bases at V and 4 bases at J; junction bases unmatched: 8. The CDR3 region is CASSISGGTGYEQYF. DNA for the CDR3: TGTGCCAGTAGTATCAGCGGAGGGACAGGATACGAGCAGTACTTC.

The chain uses TRBV12-3 or TRBV12-4 and TRBJ2-7, with D maybe TRBD2 (6 bases). CDR3 length: 12 residues. V lost 2 bases to trimming and J lost 4 bases, with 6 bases between them. Written as DNA, the CDR3 is TGTGCCAGCAGTTTAAGCGGGTACGAGCAGTACTTC. This sequence encodes CASSLSGYEQYF.

The rearrangement joins TRBV6-5 to TRBJ2-2; D is possibly TRBD2 (6 bases). V was trimmed by 7 bases and J by 3 bases, leaving 15 bases between them. In germline, CDR1 is MNHEY, CDR2 SVGAGI. The CDR3 consists of 15 residues. CDR3 in amino acids: CASKRVAVDTGELFF. CDR3 DNA: TGTGCCAGCAAACGAGTAGCGGTAGACACCGGGGAGCTGTTTTTT.

The gene calls are TRBV24-1 and TRBJ2-7; 10 positions agree with TRBD1. CDR1 is KGHDR, CDR2 SFDVKD, per germline. Trimming cost V 10 bases and J 2 bases; bases outside gene matches: 7. The CDR3 is made up of 14 amino acids. CDR3 amino acids: CATSSGTGAYEQYF. CDR3 coding DNA: TGTGCCACTTCTTCCGGGACAGGGGCCTACGAGCAGTACTTC.

A remark on this clone: Relative to the germline gene, one junction end is altered; a read error may explain this. CDR3 bases: TGTGCCAGCAGCCAAGAGGGAAGCGGGGGGGCACGGTTC. As protein: CASSQEGSGGARF. The chain links TRBV4-2 to TRBJ2-7; 10 bases fit TRBD2. The CDR3 totals 13 residues. Germline V CDR1 and CDR2: LGHNA, YNFKEQ.

This chain connects TRBV4-2 to TRBJ2-1, with a possible D match to TRBD2 (5 bases). This CDR3 region has 15 residues. Germline CDR1 LGHNA, CDR2 YNFKEQ. The germline V and J ends were trimmed by 0 bases and 5 bases, with 11 bases remaining between them. This CDR3 is CASSQEWLADNEQFF. DNA of the CDR3: TGTGCCAGCAGCCAAGAATGGCTAGCCGACAATGAGCAGTTCTTC.

The rearrangement joins TRBV27 to TRBJ1-6, with 8 bases identical to TRBD1. Germline V lookup: CDR1 MNHEY, CDR2 SMNVEV (reference sequence). CDR3 size: 11 residues. The V segment lost 4 bases and the J segment 14 bases; nucleotides outside the gene matches: 1. CDR3 loop: CASSSQGALHF. In nucleotides, the CDR3 is TGTGCCAGCAGTTCACAGGGGGCCCTCCACTTT.

The rearrangement joins TRBV4-1 to TRBJ1-5; no clear D. This CDR3 contains 15 residues. Trimming stripped 1 base from V and 1 base from J, with 8 bases between. Germline values: CDR1 MGHRA, CDR2 YSYEKL. The CDR3 reads CASSQGSVSNQPQHF. The CDR3 nucleotides read TGCGCCAGCAGCCAAGGCTCGGTAAGCAATCAGCCCCAGCATTTT.